Below, one T cell receptor beta chain is given with its context. This sample was included in a study of T-cell reconstitution after alpha-beta-depleted transplantation in children. The CDR3 loop spans 16 amino acids. The germline V and J ends were trimmed by 6 bases and 3 bases, with 19 bases remaining between them. The germline V gene has CDR1 MNHNS and CDR2 SASEGT. For TCRbeta, the library was prepared with unique molecular identifiers. From the PCR reads, TCRdb called clonotypes with MiXCR, one entry per CDR3 protein. The repertoire holds 800,000 to 1,000,000 distinct CDR3 sequences, with about 31% as singletons.

The sequences come from PBMCs, mostly from graft donor cells, collected 360 days after TCRalphabeta/CD19-depleted stem cell transplant. This chain uses TRBV6-1 with TRBJ2-3; TRBD1 might be the D (7 bases). The clonotype comes from a boy under three years old who had a stem cell transplant for SCID, so the T cells may come from the graft donor. CDR3 sequence: CASRPLGGGATDTQYF. The DNA for the CDR3 is TGTGCCAGCAGGCCCCTCGGAGGGGGCGCAACAGATACGCAGTATTTT.